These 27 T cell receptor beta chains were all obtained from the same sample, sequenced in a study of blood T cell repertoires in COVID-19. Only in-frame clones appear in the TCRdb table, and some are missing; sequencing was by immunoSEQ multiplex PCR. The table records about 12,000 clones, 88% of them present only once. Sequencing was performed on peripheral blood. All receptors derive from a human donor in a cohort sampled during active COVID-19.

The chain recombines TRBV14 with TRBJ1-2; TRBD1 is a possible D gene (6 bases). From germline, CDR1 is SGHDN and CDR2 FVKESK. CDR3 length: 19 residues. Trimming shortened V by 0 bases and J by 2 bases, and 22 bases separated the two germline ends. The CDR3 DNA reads TGTGCCAGCAGCCAAGATCTTCTTCCCGGTGGGGGGGCGAACTATGGCTACACCTTC. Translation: CASSQDLLPGGGANYGYTF.

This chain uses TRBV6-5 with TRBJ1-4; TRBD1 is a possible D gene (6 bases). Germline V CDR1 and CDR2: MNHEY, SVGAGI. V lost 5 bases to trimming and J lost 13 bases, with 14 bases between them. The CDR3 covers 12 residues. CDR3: CASSPGTHGLFF. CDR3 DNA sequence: TGTGCCAGCAGTCCGGGGACACACGGACTGTTTTTT.

The CDR3: CASRRTGGLSGNTIYF. CDR3 sequence (DNA): TGCGCCAGCAGGCGGACAGGGGGGCTCTCTGGAAACACCATATATTTT. The chain recombines TRBV23-1 with TRBJ1-3; 10 nucleotides align to TRBD1. TRBV23-1 is treated as an ORF (open reading frame) with a function not yet certain. Trimming at V came to 6 bases and at J to 0 bases, leaving 5 bases not matched to a gene. The CDR3 spans 16 residues.

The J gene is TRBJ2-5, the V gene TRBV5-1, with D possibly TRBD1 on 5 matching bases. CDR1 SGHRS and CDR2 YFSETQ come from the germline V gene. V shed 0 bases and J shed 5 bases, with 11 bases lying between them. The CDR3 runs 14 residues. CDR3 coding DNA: TGCGCCAGCAGCTTGGCCGGGCAGGGCGAGACCCAGTACTTC. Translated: CASSLAGQGETQYF.

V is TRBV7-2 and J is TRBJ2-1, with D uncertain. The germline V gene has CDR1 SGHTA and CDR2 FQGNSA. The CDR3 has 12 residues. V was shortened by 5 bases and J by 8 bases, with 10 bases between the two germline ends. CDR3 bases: TGTGCCAGCAGCCCCCGGGTGGATGAGCAGTTCTTC. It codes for CASSPRVDEQFF.

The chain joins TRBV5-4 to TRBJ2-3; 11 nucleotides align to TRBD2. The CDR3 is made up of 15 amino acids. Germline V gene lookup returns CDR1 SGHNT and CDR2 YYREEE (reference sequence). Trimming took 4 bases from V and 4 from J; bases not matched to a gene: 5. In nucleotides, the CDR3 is TGTGCCAGCAGCGTTAGCGGGGGGGCCGCAGATACGCAGTATTTT. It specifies CASSVSGGAADTQYF.

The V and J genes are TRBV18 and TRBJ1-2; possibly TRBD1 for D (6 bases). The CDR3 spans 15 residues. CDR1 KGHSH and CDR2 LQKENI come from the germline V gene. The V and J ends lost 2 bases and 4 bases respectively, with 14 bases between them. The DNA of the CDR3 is TGTGCCAGCTCACCAACCCTACAGGGCCGCTATGGCTACACCTTC. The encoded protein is CASSPTLQGRYGYTF.

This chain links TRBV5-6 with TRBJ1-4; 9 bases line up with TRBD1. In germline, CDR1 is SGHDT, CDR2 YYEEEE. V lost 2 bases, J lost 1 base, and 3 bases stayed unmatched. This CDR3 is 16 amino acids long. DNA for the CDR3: TGTGCCAGCAGCTTTTGGGGACAGGGAACTAATGAAAAACTGTTTTTT. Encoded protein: CASSFWGQGTNEKLFF.

Written as DNA, the CDR3 is TGCGCCAGCAGCCAACTCGGACAGCAGAACACTGAAGCTTTCTTT. It codes for CASSQLGQQNTEAFF. V and J are TRBV4-3 and TRBJ1-1, with D possibly TRBD1 on 6 matching bases. This CDR3 is built from 15 residues. V shed 2 bases and J shed 1 base, with 11 bases lying between them. Germline lookup yields CDR1 LGHNA and CDR2 YSLEER.

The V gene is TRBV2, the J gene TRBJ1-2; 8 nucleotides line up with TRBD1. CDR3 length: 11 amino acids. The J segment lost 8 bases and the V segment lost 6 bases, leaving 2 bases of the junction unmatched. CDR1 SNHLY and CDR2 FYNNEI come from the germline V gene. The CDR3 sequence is CASSPGGGYTF. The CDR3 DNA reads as TGTGCCAGCAGCCCAGGGGGCGGCTACACCTTC.

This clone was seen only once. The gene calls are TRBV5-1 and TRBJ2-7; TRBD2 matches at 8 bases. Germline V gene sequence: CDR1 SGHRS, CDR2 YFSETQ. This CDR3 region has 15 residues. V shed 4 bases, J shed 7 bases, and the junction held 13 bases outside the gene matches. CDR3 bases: TGCGCCAGCAGCCCGGGACTAGGAGAGAGGGGGGAGCAGTACTTC. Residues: CASSPGLGERGEQYF.

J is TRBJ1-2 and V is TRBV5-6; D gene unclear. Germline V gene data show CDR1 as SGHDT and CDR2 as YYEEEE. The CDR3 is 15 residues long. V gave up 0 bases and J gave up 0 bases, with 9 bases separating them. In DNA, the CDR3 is TGTGCCAGCAGCTTGGGTGGCAGGTCTAACTATGGCTACACCTTC. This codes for CASSLGGRSNYGYTF.

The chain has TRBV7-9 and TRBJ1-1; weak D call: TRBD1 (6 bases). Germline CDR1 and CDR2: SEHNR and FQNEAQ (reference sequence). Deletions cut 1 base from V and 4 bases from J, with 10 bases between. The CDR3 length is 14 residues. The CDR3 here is CASSLGRGITEAFF. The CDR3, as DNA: TGTGCCAGCAGCTTAGGAAGGGGGATCACTGAAGCTTTCTTT.

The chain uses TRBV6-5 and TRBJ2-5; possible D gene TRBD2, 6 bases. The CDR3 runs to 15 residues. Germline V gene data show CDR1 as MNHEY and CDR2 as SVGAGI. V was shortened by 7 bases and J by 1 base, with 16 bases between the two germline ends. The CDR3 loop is CASNPGGGRQETQYF. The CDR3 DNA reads TGTGCCAGCAACCCCGGTGGAGGGCGCCAAGAGACCCAGTACTTC.

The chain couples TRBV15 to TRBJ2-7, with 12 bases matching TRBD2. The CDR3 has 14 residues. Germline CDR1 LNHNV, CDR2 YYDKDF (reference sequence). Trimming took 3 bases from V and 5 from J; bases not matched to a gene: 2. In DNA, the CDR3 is TGTGCCACCAGCAGTCGACTAGCGGGAGACGAGCAGTACTTC. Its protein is CATSSRLAGDEQYF.

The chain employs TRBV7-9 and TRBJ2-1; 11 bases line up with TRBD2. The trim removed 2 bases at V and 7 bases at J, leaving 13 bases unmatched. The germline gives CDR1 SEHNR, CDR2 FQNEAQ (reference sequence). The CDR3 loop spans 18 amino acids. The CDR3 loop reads CASSLRLAGGAGENEQFF. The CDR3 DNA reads TGTGCCAGCAGCTTACGGCTAGCGGGGGGCGCCGGTGAGAATGAGCAGTTCTTC.

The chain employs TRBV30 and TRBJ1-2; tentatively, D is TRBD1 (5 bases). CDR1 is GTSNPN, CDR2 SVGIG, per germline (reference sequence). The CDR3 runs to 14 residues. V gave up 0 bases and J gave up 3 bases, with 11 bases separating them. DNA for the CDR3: TGTGCCTGGAGTGTCCCTATGGGGCACTATGGCTACACCTTC. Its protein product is CAWSVPMGHYGYTF.

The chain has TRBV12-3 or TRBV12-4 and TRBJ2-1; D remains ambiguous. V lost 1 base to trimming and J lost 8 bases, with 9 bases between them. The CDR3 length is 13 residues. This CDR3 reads CASSLGLGDEQFF. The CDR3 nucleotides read TGTGCCAGCAGTTTAGGCCTTGGAGATGAGCAGTTCTTC.

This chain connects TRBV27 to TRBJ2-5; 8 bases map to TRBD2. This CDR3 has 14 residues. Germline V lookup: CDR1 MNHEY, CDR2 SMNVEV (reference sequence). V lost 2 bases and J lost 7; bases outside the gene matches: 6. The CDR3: CASSLRGGQATQYF. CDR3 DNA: TGTGCCAGCAGTTTACGCGGGGGGCAGGCGACCCAGTACTTC.

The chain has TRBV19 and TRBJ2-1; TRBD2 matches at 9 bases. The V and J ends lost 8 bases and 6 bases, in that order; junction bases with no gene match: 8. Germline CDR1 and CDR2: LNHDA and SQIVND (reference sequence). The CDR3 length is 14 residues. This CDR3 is CASRQGGRVNEQFF. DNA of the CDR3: TGTGCCAGTCGACAGGGCGGGAGGGTCAATGAGCAGTTCTTC.

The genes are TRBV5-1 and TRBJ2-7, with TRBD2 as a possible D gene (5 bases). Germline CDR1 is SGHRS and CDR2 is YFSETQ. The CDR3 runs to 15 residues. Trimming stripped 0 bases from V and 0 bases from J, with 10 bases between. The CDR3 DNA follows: TGCGCCAGCAGCTTGGGAAGCGGAAACTCCTACGAGCAGTACTTC. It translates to CASSLGSGNSYEQYF.

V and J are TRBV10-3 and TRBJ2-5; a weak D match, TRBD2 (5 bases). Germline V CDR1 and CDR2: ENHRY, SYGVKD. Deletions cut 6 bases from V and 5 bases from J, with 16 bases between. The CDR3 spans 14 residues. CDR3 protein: CAIRPDVARETQYF. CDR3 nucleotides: TGTGCCATCAGGCCCGACGTAGCGCGCGAGACCCAGTACTTC.

CDR3 sequence: CASSGSSNQPQHF. DNA for the CDR3: TGTGCCAGCAGTGGGAGTAGCAATCAGCCCCAGCATTTT. This rearrangement joins TRBV6-1 to TRBJ1-5; D remains unclear. The CDR3 has 13 amino acids. Trimming pared 4 bases from V and 0 bases from J, leaving 4 bases between. CDR1 and CDR2 (germline): MNHNS, SASEGT.

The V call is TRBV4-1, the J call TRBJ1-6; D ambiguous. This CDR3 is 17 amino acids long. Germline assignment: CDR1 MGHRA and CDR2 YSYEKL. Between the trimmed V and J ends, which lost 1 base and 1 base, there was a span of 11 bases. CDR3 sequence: CASSQAWEASYNSPLHF. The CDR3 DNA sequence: TGCGCCAGCAGCCAAGCGTGGGAGGCGTCCTATAATTCACCCCTCCACTTT.

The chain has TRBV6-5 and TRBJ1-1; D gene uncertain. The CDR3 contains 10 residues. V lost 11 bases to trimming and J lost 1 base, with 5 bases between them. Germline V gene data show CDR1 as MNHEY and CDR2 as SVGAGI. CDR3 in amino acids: CAPGNTEAFF. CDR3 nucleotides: TGTGCCCCAGGGAACACTGAAGCTTTCTTT.

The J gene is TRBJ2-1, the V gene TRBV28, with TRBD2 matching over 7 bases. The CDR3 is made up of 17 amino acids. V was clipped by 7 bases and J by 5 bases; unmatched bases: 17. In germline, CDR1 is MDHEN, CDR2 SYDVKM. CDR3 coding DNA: TGTGCCAGCAATCCCTCGGGAGGCGGGAGCCACCACAATGAGCAGTTCTTC. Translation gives CASNPSGGGSHHNEQFF.

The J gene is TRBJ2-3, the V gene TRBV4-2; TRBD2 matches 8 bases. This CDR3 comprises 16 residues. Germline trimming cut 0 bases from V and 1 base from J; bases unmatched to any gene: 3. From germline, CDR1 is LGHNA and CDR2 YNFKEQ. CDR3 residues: CASSQDTRGGTDTQYF. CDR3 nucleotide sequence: TGTGCCAGCAGCCAAGACACGCGGGGGGGCACAGATACGCAGTATTTT.